The 22 T cell receptor beta chains in this list originate from one sample, sequenced in a study of vaccination effects on CD4 cells after COVID-19. Sequencing used immunoSEQ multiplex PCR; TCRdb keeps in-frame clones, though not all of them. The repertoire includes approximately 70,000 clones, 76% of them detected once, and 0.95% sits in the top ten. These receptors' targets are unknown. ViraFEST expansion of antigen-specific CD4+ T cells with viral peptide pools preceded sequencing. CD4+ T cell isolation took place after more than eight days of culture. Either the BNT162b2 or mRNA-1273 vaccine was given to participants in two doses. This specimen was CD4+ T cells from PBMCs cultured with HCoV-OC43 spike peptides, taken after COVID-19 vaccination. Sample subset: HCoV-OC43 spike overlapping peptide pool stimulation. The origin of the receptors is a human donor who received a COVID-19 vaccine.

This CDR3 is CASSRAGGPETQYF. CDR3 DNA sequence: TGTGCCAGCAGCCGAGCGGGGGGGCCCGAGACCCAGTACTTC. This chain links TRBV3-1 (or the pseudogene TRBV3-2) with TRBJ2-5, with 10 positions matching TRBD2. The CDR3 is made up of 14 amino acids. V was clipped by 4 bases and J by 5 bases; unmatched bases: 4. The V gene's germline CDR1 is LGHDT and CDR2 YNNKEL (reference sequence).

The table lists this clone with a few counts. The chain joins TRBV5-1 to TRBJ2-2; unclear D gene. Trimming pared 5 bases from V and 4 bases from J, leaving 9 bases between. The germline V gene has CDR1 SGHRS and CDR2 YFSETQ. The CDR3 length is 13 residues. Here the CDR3 reads CASSSGPTGELFF. The CDR3 DNA follows: TGCGCCAGCAGTTCCGGACCCACCGGGGAGCTGTTTTTT.

The genes are TRBV10-1 and TRBJ1-5; 12 bases align to TRBD1. V shed 2 bases and J 2 bases; nucleotides not matched to a gene: 16. CDR1 WNHNN and CDR2 SYGVQD come from the germline V gene (reference sequence). This CDR3 is 21 amino acids long. CDR3 sequence reads: CASSEAPSGQGAICGNQPQHF. Here the CDR3 DNA reads TGCGCCAGCAGTGAGGCCCCTTCGGGACAGGGGGCAATATGCGGCAATCAGCCCCAGCATTTT.

The J gene is TRBJ2-3, the V gene TRBV7-6, with TRBD2 identical over 12 bases. Unmatched junction bases numbered 8, after V lost 5 bases and J lost 2 bases. CDR1 and CDR2 from the germline V gene are SGHVS and FNYEAQ. The CDR3 is 17 amino acids. This CDR3 reads CASSQGLAGRDTDTQYF. CDR3 nucleotides: TGTGCCAGCAGCCAAGGACTAGCGGGGCGGGACACAGATACGCAGTATTTT. Variable domain in full (rest from reference TRBV7-6 and TRBJ2-3): GAGVSQSPRYKVTKRGQDVALRCDPISGHVSLYWYRQALGQGPEFLTYFNYEAQQDKSGLPNDRFSAERPEGSISTLTIQRTEQRDSAMYRCASSQGLAGRDTDTQYFGPGTRLTVL.

This rearrangement joins TRBV5-6 to TRBJ1-2; TRBD1 matches 7 bases. This CDR3 spans 15 amino acids. Trimming at V came to 4 bases and at J to 4 bases, leaving 10 bases not matched to a gene. The germline CDR1 and CDR2 sequences are SGHDT and YYEEEE. The CDR3 loop reads CASSRDWKGAYGYTF. The DNA for the CDR3 is TGTGCCAGCAGCCGGGACTGGAAGGGGGCCTATGGCTACACCTTC.

This chain links TRBV18 with TRBJ2-7; 9 bases fit TRBD1. V gave up 3 bases and J gave up 5 bases; unmatched junction bases: 11. CDR3 size: 16 residues. Germline-derived CDR1 and CDR2 are KGHSH and LQKENI. As DNA, the CDR3 is TGTGCCAGCTCACCCCAGGGACAGGGAATGATCGACGAGCAGTACGTC. Protein sequence: CASSPQGQGMIDEQYV.

V and J are TRBV12-3 or TRBV12-4 and TRBJ1-2; D unclear. The CDR3 runs to 12 residues. V was clipped by 7 bases and J by 5 bases, with 11 bases between them. The CDR3 DNA is TGTGCCAGCACCTCCTCGGGTTATGGCTACACCTTC. As protein: CASTSSGYGYTF.

As for this clone: Other DNA sequences of this sample code for an identical CDR3. The genes are TRBV5-1 and TRBJ2-1; tentatively, D is TRBD1 (5 bases). Germline CDR1 reads SGHRS; CDR2 reads YFSETQ. The CDR3 is made up of 14 amino acids. Trimming cost V 2 bases and J 2 bases, with 8 bases left between them. The CDR3 nucleotides are TGCGCCAGCAGCTTAGGGGTGCCCTACAATGAGCAGTTCTTC. Protein product: CASSLGVPYNEQFF.

This clone was counted between two and nine times. Distinct nucleotide sequences in the sample also encode this CDR3. The rearrangement links TRBV9 to TRBJ1-3, with D unresolved. V was pared by 0 bases and J by 0 bases, with 4 bases between. Germline lookup yields CDR1 SGDLS and CDR2 YYNGEE. This CDR3 region has 14 residues. This chain's CDR3 is CASSVDGSGNTIYF. The DNA for the CDR3 is TGTGCCAGCAGCGTAGACGGCTCTGGAAACACCATATATTTT.

The V gene is TRBV6-4, the J gene TRBJ2-2, with D perhaps given as TRBD1 or TRBD2 (5 bases each). V lost 4 bases to trimming and J lost 11 bases, with 17 bases between them. This CDR3 contains 14 residues. The V gene's germline CDR1 is MRHNA and CDR2 SNTAGT. The DNA of the CDR3 is TGTGCCAGCAGTGGGCAGAGGGACCGGGGAGAGCTGTTTTTT. Its translation is CASSGQRDRGELFF.

The chain couples TRBV30 to TRBJ2-2; 9 bases agree with TRBD1. This CDR3 is built from 13 residues. Trimming at V came to 4 bases and at J to 7 bases, leaving 4 bases not matched to a gene. Germline CDR1 and CDR2: GTSNPN and SVGIG (reference sequence). CDR3 residues: CAWNRGQSGELFF. CDR3 nucleotides: TGTGCCTGGAACAGGGGGCAAAGCGGGGAGCTGTTTTTT.

With regard to this clone: At one boundary the junction diverges from the germline segment, which might be a read error. The chain joins TRBV6-2 or TRBV6-3 to TRBJ1-5, with TRBD1 as a possible D gene (5 bases). The CDR3 loop spans 15 amino acids. Germline values: CDR1 MNHEY, CDR2 SVGEGT. The CDR3 nucleotides are TGTGCCAGCAGGTACTCAGGGTCCGGCAATCAGCCCCAGCATTTT. Translation gives CASRYSGSGNQPQHF.

V gene TRBV7-2 combines with J gene TRBJ2-7, with D perhaps matching TRBD1 or TRBD2 (6 bases each). The CDR3 consists of 14 residues. Germline CDR1 SGHTA, CDR2 FQGNSA. Trimming pared 1 base from V and 2 bases from J, leaving 9 bases between. The CDR3 sequence is CASSLDGGPYEQYV. The CDR3 DNA reads TGTGCCAGCAGCTTAGATGGGGGGCCCTACGAGCAGTACGTC.

This clone showed up just a few times. This sample also contains other DNA sequences that code for the same CDR3. The chain links TRBV28 to TRBJ2-7; 8 nucleotides align to TRBD2. The junction had 8 bases not matched to a gene; V was cut back by 3 bases and J by 1 base. The germline CDR1 and CDR2 sequences are MDHEN and SYDVKM. This CDR3 region has 16 residues. The CDR3 region is CASSFSLAGLSYEQYV. The DNA for the CDR3 is TGTGCCAGCAGTTTCTCTTTAGCGGGGTTGTCCTACGAGCAGTACGTC.

The CDR3 here is CASSPILRSNSPLHF. CDR3 coding DNA: TGTGCCAGCAGTCCTATACTCAGGTCTAATTCACCCCTCCACTTT. This chain uses TRBV7-2 with TRBJ1-6; no clear D gene. The CDR3 sequence is 15 residues long. Germline-derived CDR1 and CDR2 are SGHTA and FQGNSA. The germline V and J ends were trimmed by 6 bases and 6 bases, with 15 bases remaining between them. Full variable domain (missing parts from reference TRBV7-2 and TRBJ1-6): GAGVSQSPSNKVTEKGKDVELRCDPISGHTALYWYRQSLGQGLEFLIYFQGNSAPDKSGLPSDRFSAERTGGSVSTLTIQRTQQEDSAVYLCASSPILRSNSPLHFGNGTRLTVT.

This sequence joins TRBV6-1 and TRBJ2-5, with D uncertain. The ends were cut back, 0 bases at V and 4 bases at J, with 18 bases in the middle. The germline gives CDR1 MNHNS, CDR2 SASEGT. The CDR3 consists of 17 residues. The CDR3 sequence: CASSEAYRTVGIETQYF. The CDR3 region has the DNA TGTGCCAGCAGTGAAGCCTATAGGACGGTGGGTATAGAGACCCAGTACTTC.

The rearrangement uses TRBV19 and TRBJ1-2; perhaps TRBD1 as D (6 bases). V lost 5 bases, J lost 3 bases, and 25 bases lay in between. The CDR3 is made up of 18 amino acids. Looked up from germline, CDR1 is LNHDA and CDR2 is SQIVND (reference sequence). CDR3 in amino acids: CASSFWEGDENGYYGYTF. In DNA form, the CDR3 reads TGTGCCAGTAGTTTTTGGGAGGGGGATGAAAACGGATACTATGGCTACACCTTC.

The chain uses TRBV3-1 (or the pseudogene TRBV3-2) and TRBJ1-1, with D hard to call. Between the trimmed V and J ends, which lost 1 base and 4 bases, there was a span of 10 bases. Germline CDR1 reads LGHDT; CDR2 reads YNNKEL (reference sequence). The CDR3 runs to 14 residues. The CDR3 sequence: CASSQGLSSTEAFF. The CDR3 DNA reads TGTGCCAGCAGCCAAGGGCTTTCGAGCACTGAAGCTTTCTTT.

This clone was recorded a few times. This chain links TRBV6-2 or TRBV6-3 with TRBJ2-5, with D possibly TRBD1 on 6 matching bases. The CDR3 is 14 amino acids. The germline V and J ends were trimmed by 2 bases and 4 bases, with 11 bases remaining between them. Germline V gene sequence: CDR1 MNHEY, CDR2 SVGEGT. CDR3 loop: CASSYTGTRETQYF. The CDR3 DNA reads TGTGCCAGCAGTTACACCGGGACACGAGAGACCCAGTACTTC.

The chain recombines TRBV9 with TRBJ2-4, with 11 nucleotides matching TRBD2. The CDR3 totals 19 residues. J was trimmed by 7 bases and V by 0 bases; bases with no gene match: 15. Germline V gene data show CDR1 as SGDLS and CDR2 as YYNGEE. CDR3: CASSVDPTSGGLPGNIQYF. The CDR3 DNA reads as TGTGCCAGCAGCGTAGACCCCACTAGCGGGGGCCTCCCTGGGAACATTCAGTACTTC.

V and J are TRBV5-1 and TRBJ2-1; a weak D match, TRBD1 (6 bases). This CDR3 is built from 14 residues. Germline V gene lookup returns CDR1 SGHRS and CDR2 YFSETQ. Trimming cost V 2 bases and J 0 bases, with 6 bases left between them. Here the CDR3 DNA reads TGCGCCAGCAGCTTACAGGGCTCCTACAATGAGCAGTTCTTC. Amino acids: CASSLQGSYNEQFF.

The V call is TRBV6-4, the J call TRBJ2-7; D remains unclear. There are 14 residues in the CDR3. Germline V gene lookup returns CDR1 MRHNA and CDR2 SNTAGT. V gave up 2 bases and J gave up 4 bases, with 12 bases separating them. CDR3 sequence (DNA): TGTGCCAGCAGTGACGGAGCACACTATTACGAGCAGTACGTC. Amino acids: CASSDGAHYYEQYV.